This is a list of T cell receptor beta chains from one sample in a study of T cell responses to AZD1222 COVID-19 vaccine. Clones were sequenced by immunoSEQ multiplex PCR, and TCRdb holds only the in-frame ones, with some missing. Here the sample spans roughly 120,000 clones, about 87% being singletons. The specimen comprised peripheral blood, sampled on day 0 of AZD1222 vaccination. These receptors were taken from an adult in good health. Both conserved end residues are part of each CDR3. Fields, in order: D gene, J gene, V gene, clone size, CDR3 protein, CDR3 DNA. D genes are given only for firm matches. Clone size is not always given. Where it is, it says once, few, many or a class for expanded clones.

D gene: -
J gene: TRBJ1-6
V gene: TRBV9
clone size: -
CDR3 protein: CASSVGPIDNSPLHF
CDR3 DNA: TGTGCCAGCAGCGTAGGGCCGATTGATAATTCACCCCTCCACTTT

D gene: TRBD1
J gene: TRBJ2-7
V gene: TRBV20-1
clone size: -
CDR3 protein: CSAWDSYEQYF
CDR3 DNA: TGCAGTGCGTGGGACAGCTACGAGCAGTACTTC

D gene: -
J gene: TRBJ2-1
V gene: TRBV12-3/TRBV12-4
clone size: -
CDR3 protein: CASSYQNYHEQFF
CDR3 DNA: TGTGCCAGCAGTTACCAAAACTATCATGAGCAGTTCTTC

D gene: -
J gene: TRBJ2-7
V gene: TRBV19
clone size: -
CDR3 protein: CASSPRTQGEQYF
CDR3 DNA: TGTGCCAGTAGTCCACGGACTCAGGGCGAGCAGTACTTC

D gene: TRBD1
J gene: TRBJ1-1
V gene: TRBV5-1
clone size: once
CDR3 protein: CASSEGTGIGAFF
CDR3 DNA: TGCGCCAGCAGCGAAGGGACAGGGATCGGGGCTTTCTTT

D gene: TRBD1
J gene: TRBJ1-2
V gene: TRBV6-6
clone size: -
CDR3 protein: CASSHGQASNYGYTF
CDR3 DNA: TGTGCCAGCAGTCATGGACAGGCCTCTAACTATGGCTACACCTTC

D gene: -
J gene: TRBJ2-7
V gene: TRBV5-3
clone size: once
CDR3 protein: CARSWQKQYF
CDR3 DNA: TGTGCCAGAAGCTGGCAGAAGCAGTACTTC

D gene: -
J gene: TRBJ1-1
V gene: TRBV9
clone size: -
CDR3 protein: CASSVDPVGNTEAFF
CDR3 DNA: TGTGCCAGCAGCGTAGATCCGGTCGGGAACACTGAAGCTTTCTTT

D gene: -
J gene: TRBJ1-1
V gene: TRBV5-5
clone size: -
CDR3 protein: CASSRHQDSATEAFF
CDR3 DNA: TGTGCCAGCAGTCGGCACCAGGACAGCGCCACTGAAGCTTTCTTT

D gene: TRBD1
J gene: TRBJ2-5
V gene: TRBV4-3
clone size: -
CDR3 protein: CASSQDHRTGRETQYF
CDR3 DNA: TGCGCCAGCAGCCAGGACCATAGGACAGGGCGAGAGACCCAGTACTTC

D gene: -
J gene: TRBJ1-4
V gene: TRBV3-1/TRBV3-2
clone size: -
CDR3 protein: CASSQASGVNEKLFF
CDR3 DNA: TGTGCCAGCAGCCAAGCGAGTGGGGTTAATGAAAAACTGTTTTTT

D gene: -
J gene: TRBJ2-6
V gene: TRBV15
clone size: -
CDR3 protein: CATSSNSGANVLTF
CDR3 DNA: TGTGCCACCAGCAGCAACTCTGGGGCCAACGTCCTGACTTTC

D gene: TRBD2
J gene: TRBJ2-1
V gene: TRBV14
clone size: -
CDR3 protein: CASSQAAGVQFF
CDR3 DNA: TGTGCCAGCAGCCAAGCAGCGGGGGTTCAGTTCTTC

D gene: TRBD1
J gene: TRBJ1-4
V gene: TRBV10-2
clone size: -
CDR3 protein: CASRDRVGEKLFF
CDR3 DNA: TGCGCCAGCAGGGACAGGGTGGGTGAAAAACTGTTTTTT

D gene: -
J gene: TRBJ2-7
V gene: TRBV6-6
clone size: -
CDR3 protein: CASSVGTPIREQYF
CDR3 DNA: TGTGCCAGCAGCGTTGGGACTCCCATAAGGGAGCAGTACTTC

D gene: TRBD1
J gene: TRBJ2-5
V gene: TRBV7-9
clone size: -
CDR3 protein: CASSLGVTGQETQYF
CDR3 DNA: TGTGCCAGCAGCTTAGGTGTGACAGGGCAAGAGACCCAGTACTTC

D gene: -
J gene: TRBJ1-2
V gene: TRBV28
clone size: -
CDR3 protein: CASRNYGYTF
CDR3 DNA: TGTGCCAGCAGGAACTATGGCTACACCTTC

D gene: -
J gene: TRBJ1-2
V gene: TRBV19
clone size: -
CDR3 protein: CASSINSHWPYGYTF
CDR3 DNA: TGTGCCAGTAGTATTAACAGCCATTGGCCATATGGCTACACCTTC

D gene: -
J gene: TRBJ1-3
V gene: TRBV7-2
clone size: -
CDR3 protein: CASSLLGGAGNTIYF
CDR3 DNA: TGTGCCAGCAGCTTATTAGGGGGAGCTGGAAACACCATATATTTT

D gene: -
J gene: TRBJ1-3
V gene: TRBV18
clone size: -
CDR3 protein: CASSPPGQGNSGNTIYF
CDR3 DNA: TGTGCCAGCTCACCACCGGGGCAGGGAAACTCTGGAAACACCATATATTTT

D gene: TRBD1
J gene: TRBJ2-7
V gene: TRBV5-6
clone size: -
CDR3 protein: CASSSTGGMAYEQYF
CDR3 DNA: TGTGCCAGCAGCTCCACAGGGGGCATGGCTTACGAGCAGTACTTC

D gene: TRBD2
J gene: TRBJ2-3
V gene: TRBV6-4
clone size: -
CDR3 protein: CASSELAGGLDTQYF
CDR3 DNA: TGTGCCAGCAGTGAACTAGCGGGGGGTCTAGATACGCAGTATTTT

D gene: TRBD1
J gene: TRBJ1-2
V gene: TRBV6-5
clone size: -
CDR3 protein: CASSYSDRVGGDGYTF
CDR3 DNA: TGTGCCAGCAGTTACTCGGACAGGGTGGGGGGTGATGGCTACACCTTC

D gene: -
J gene: TRBJ2-7
V gene: TRBV9
clone size: -
CDR3 protein: CASSVSRDPTYEQYF
CDR3 DNA: TGTGCCAGCAGCGTAAGCAGGGATCCAACCTACGAGCAGTACTTC

D gene: TRBD2
J gene: TRBJ2-3
V gene: TRBV10-3
clone size: -
CDR3 protein: CAISESGLAGTSTDTQYF
CDR3 DNA: TGTGCCATCAGTGAGTCGGGACTAGCGGGGACTAGCACAGATACGCAGTATTTT

D gene: TRBD1
J gene: TRBJ1-1
V gene: TRBV5-1
clone size: -
CDR3 protein: CASSLEDRGRTEAFF
CDR3 DNA: TGCGCCAGCAGCTTGGAAGACAGGGGGCGGACTGAAGCTTTCTTT

D gene: -
J gene: TRBJ1-1
V gene: TRBV9
clone size: -
CDR3 protein: CASSGGGTEAFF
CDR3 DNA: TGTGCCAGCAGCGGAGGGGGAACTGAAGCTTTCTTT

D gene: -
J gene: TRBJ1-5
V gene: TRBV7-6
clone size: -
CDR3 protein: CASSSALGGNQPQHF
CDR3 DNA: TGTGCCAGCAGCTCCGCCTTAGGGGGCAATCAGCCCCAGCATTTT

D gene: TRBD2
J gene: TRBJ2-7
V gene: TRBV6-5
clone size: -
CDR3 protein: CASSGGVRYEQYF
CDR3 DNA: TGTGCCAGCTCCGGGGGGGTAAGGTACGAGCAGTACTTC

D gene: -
J gene: TRBJ1-3
V gene: TRBV10-3
clone size: -
CDR3 protein: CAISEAGSGNTIYF
CDR3 DNA: TGTGCCATCAGTGAAGCGGGCTCTGGAAACACCATATATTTT

D gene: -
J gene: TRBJ1-1
V gene: TRBV14
clone size: -
CDR3 protein: CASSQGVRITEAFF
CDR3 DNA: TGTGCCAGCAGCCAAGGGGTTAGGATCACTGAAGCTTTCTTT

D gene: -
J gene: TRBJ2-3
V gene: TRBV18
clone size: -
CDR3 protein: CASSPDTQYF
CDR3 DNA: TGTGCCAGCTCACCAGATACGCAGTATTTT

D gene: -
J gene: TRBJ1-5
V gene: TRBV4-2
clone size: -
CDR3 protein: CASSQGPDLNQPQHF
CDR3 DNA: TGTGCCAGCAGCCAAGGGCCGGACCTCAATCAGCCCCAGCATTTT

D gene: -
J gene: TRBJ2-6
V gene: TRBV6-5
clone size: once
CDR3 protein: CASRIGSGANVLTF
CDR3 DNA: TGTGCCAGCAGGATCGGTTCCGGGGCCAACGTCCTGACTTTC

D gene: -
J gene: TRBJ2-7
V gene: TRBV7-2
clone size: -
CDR3 protein: CASSLTGRQDEQYF
CDR3 DNA: TGTGCCAGCAGCTTAACCGGACGACAGGACGAGCAGTACTTC

D gene: -
J gene: TRBJ2-3
V gene: TRBV6-4
clone size: -
CDR3 protein: CASSVEMSDTQYF
CDR3 DNA: TGTGCCAGCAGTGTTGAAATGTCGGATACGCAGTATTTT

D gene: -
J gene: TRBJ1-4
V gene: TRBV6-1
clone size: -
CDR3 protein: CASSEGSTNEKLFF
CDR3 DNA: TGTGCCAGCAGTGAGGGGTCAACTAATGAAAAACTGTTTTTT

D gene: TRBD1
J gene: TRBJ1-2
V gene: TRBV5-5
clone size: -
CDR3 protein: CASSSGQGYGYTF
CDR3 DNA: TGTGCCAGCAGCTCCGGACAGGGCTATGGCTACACCTTC

D gene: TRBD1
J gene: TRBJ2-3
V gene: TRBV2
clone size: -
CDR3 protein: CASSLDRVGADTQYF
CDR3 DNA: TGTGCCAGCAGTTTAGACAGGGTCGGCGCAGATACGCAGTATTTT

D gene: -
J gene: TRBJ1-4
V gene: TRBV5-1
clone size: -
CDR3 protein: CASSQGPQGLNEKLFF
CDR3 DNA: TGCGCCAGCAGCCAGGGCCCACAGGGCCTTAATGAAAAACTGTTTTTT

D gene: -
J gene: TRBJ1-3
V gene: TRBV18
clone size: few
CDR3 protein: CASCPSANSGNTIYF
CDR3 DNA: TGTGCCAGCTGCCCAAGCGCTAACTCTGGAAACACCATATATTTT

D gene: -
J gene: TRBJ1-4
V gene: TRBV24-1
clone size: -
CDR3 protein: CATSDSQGANEKLFF
CDR3 DNA: TGTGCCACCAGTGATTCACAGGGTGCTAATGAAAAACTGTTTTTT

D gene: -
J gene: TRBJ1-1
V gene: TRBV7-9
clone size: -
CDR3 protein: CASSSLGPNTEAFF
CDR3 DNA: TGTGCCAGCAGCTCTCTTGGTCCGAACACTGAAGCTTTCTTT

D gene: -
J gene: TRBJ2-3
V gene: TRBV7-3
clone size: -
CDR3 protein: CASSTPGRTDTQYF
CDR3 DNA: TGTGCCAGCAGCACCCCGGGGAGAACAGATACGCAGTATTTT

D gene: TRBD2
J gene: TRBJ2-3
V gene: TRBV27
clone size: -
CDR3 protein: CASSFLAADTQYF
CDR3 DNA: TGTGCCAGCAGTTTCCTAGCGGCAGATACGCAGTATTTT

D gene: TRBD1
J gene: TRBJ1-2
V gene: TRBV27
clone size: -
CDR3 protein: CASSKGTAPNYGYTF
CDR3 DNA: TGTGCCAGCAGTAAGGGGACAGCCCCTAACTATGGCTACACCTTC

D gene: TRBD1
J gene: TRBJ1-3
V gene: TRBV7-2
clone size: -
CDR3 protein: CASTGQGASGNTIYF
CDR3 DNA: TGTGCCAGCACGGGACAGGGGGCGTCTGGAAACACCATATATTTT

D gene: -
J gene: TRBJ1-1
V gene: TRBV6-5
clone size: -
CDR3 protein: CASGRTALMNTEAFF
CDR3 DNA: TGTGCCAGCGGCCGGACAGCTCTCATGAACACTGAAGCTTTCTTT

D gene: -
J gene: TRBJ1-6
V gene: TRBV4-1
clone size: few
CDR3 protein: CASSQEEGSGSPLHF
CDR3 DNA: TGCGCCAGCAGCCAAGAGGAAGGTTCGGGATCACCCCTCCACTTT

D gene: -
J gene: TRBJ1-1
V gene: TRBV7-2
clone size: -
CDR3 protein: CASSLDPGNTEAFF
CDR3 DNA: TGTGCCAGCAGCTTAGATCCAGGGAACACTGAAGCTTTCTTT

D gene: -
J gene: TRBJ2-5
V gene: TRBV9
clone size: once
CDR3 protein: CASSVDSGETQYF
CDR3 DNA: TGTGCCAGCAGCGTAGATAGCGGAGAGACCCAGTACTTC

D gene: -
J gene: TRBJ1-5
V gene: TRBV19
clone size: -
CDR3 protein: CASSIVAGSKRNQPQHF
CDR3 DNA: TGTGCCAGTAGTATCGTGGCAGGCTCCAAGCGCAATCAGCCCCAGCATTTT

D gene: -
J gene: TRBJ1-3
V gene: TRBV4-3
clone size: once
CDR3 protein: CASSQYQEGNTIYF
CDR3 DNA: TGCGCCAGCAGCCAGTACCAGGAGGGAAACACCATATATTTT